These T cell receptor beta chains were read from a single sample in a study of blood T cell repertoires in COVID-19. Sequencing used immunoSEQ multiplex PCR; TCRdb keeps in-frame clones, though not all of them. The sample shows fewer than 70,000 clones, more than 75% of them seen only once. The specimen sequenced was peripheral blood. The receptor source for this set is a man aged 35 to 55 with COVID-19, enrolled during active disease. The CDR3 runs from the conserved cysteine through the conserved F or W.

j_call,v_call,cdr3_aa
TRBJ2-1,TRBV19,CASSRDSYNEQFF
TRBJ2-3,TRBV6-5,CASSYSGGAETQYF
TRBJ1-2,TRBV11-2,CASSSGQGSIYGYTF
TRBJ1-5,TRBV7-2,CASSDGLSNQPQHF
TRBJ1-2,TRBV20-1,CSAAANYGYTF
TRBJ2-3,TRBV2,CASTQGQGTDTQYF
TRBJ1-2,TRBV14,CASSQVGGGAYGYTF
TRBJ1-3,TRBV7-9,CASSFMAASGNTIYF
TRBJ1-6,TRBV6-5,CASRGGDRQNSPLHF
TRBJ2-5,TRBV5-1,CASSLATDKRETQYF
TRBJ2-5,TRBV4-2,CASSQVAGTSGAIQETQYF
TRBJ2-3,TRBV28,CASRETSGGAGDTQYF
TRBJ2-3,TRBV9,CASRPGQGFTDTQYF
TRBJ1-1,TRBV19,CASTLGQPNTEAFF
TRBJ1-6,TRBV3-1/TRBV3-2,CASSPTSGPNNSPLHF
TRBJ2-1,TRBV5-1,CASSLAQPGNEQFF
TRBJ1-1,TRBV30,CAWNPTRYTEAFF
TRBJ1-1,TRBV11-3,CASSQGTHTEAFF
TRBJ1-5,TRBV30,CAWAPPDTWNQPQHF
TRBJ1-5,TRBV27,CASSAPGNNQPQHF
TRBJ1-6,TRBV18,CASSPQGSNSPLHF
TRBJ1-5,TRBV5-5,CASSPRSAAGSQPQHF